Below, one T cell receptor beta chain is given with its context. The antigen is not known. PRAID featured immunodeficiency plus autoinflammation. The data stem from a study of stem cell transplantation in POMP-related autoinflammatory disease. Overall study context: Before transplant: CD4+ naive skewing, low CD8+ proportions, reduced cytokine secretion.

Sequencing was performed with immunoSEQ multiplex PCR; in TCRdb, only in-frame clones are kept and a portion is missing. The sample contains around 32,000 clones, about 91% of which appear only once. Study findings and constraints: Patients with PRAID showed a restricted number of unique TRB V-J gene pairings.

Germline CDR1 SGHTA, CDR2 FQGTGA. This CDR3 region has 17 residues. V was clipped by 0 bases and J by 4 bases; unmatched bases: 5. The TCR comes from a human donor with POMP-related autoinflammation and immune dysregulation (PRAID). The sequencing used CD4+ T cells from PBMCs, collected before stem cell transplantation. V and J are TRBV7-3 and TRBJ2-3, with 12 bases lining up with TRBD2. CDR3 residues: CASSLTLAGGGSDTQYF. DNA for the CDR3: TGTGCCAGCAGCTTAACACTAGCGGGGGGAGGATCAGATACGCAGTATTTT.